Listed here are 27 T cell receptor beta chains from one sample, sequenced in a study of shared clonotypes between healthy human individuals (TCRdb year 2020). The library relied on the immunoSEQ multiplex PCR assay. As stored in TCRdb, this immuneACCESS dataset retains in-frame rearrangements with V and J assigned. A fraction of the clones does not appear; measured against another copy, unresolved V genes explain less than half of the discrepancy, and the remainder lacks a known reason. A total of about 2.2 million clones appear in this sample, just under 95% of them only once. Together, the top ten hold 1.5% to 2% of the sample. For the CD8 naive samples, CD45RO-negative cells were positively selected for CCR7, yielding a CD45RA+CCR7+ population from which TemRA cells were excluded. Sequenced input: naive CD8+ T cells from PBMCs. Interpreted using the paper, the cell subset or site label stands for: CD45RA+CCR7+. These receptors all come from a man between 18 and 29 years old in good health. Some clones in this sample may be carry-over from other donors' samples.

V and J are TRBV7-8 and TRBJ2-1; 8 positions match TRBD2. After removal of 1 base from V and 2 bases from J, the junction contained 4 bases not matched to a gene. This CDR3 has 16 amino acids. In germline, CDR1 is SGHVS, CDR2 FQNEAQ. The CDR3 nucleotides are TGTGCCAGCAGCTTAGAACTAGCGGTAACCTACAATGAGCAGTTCTTC. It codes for CASSLELAVTYNEQFF.

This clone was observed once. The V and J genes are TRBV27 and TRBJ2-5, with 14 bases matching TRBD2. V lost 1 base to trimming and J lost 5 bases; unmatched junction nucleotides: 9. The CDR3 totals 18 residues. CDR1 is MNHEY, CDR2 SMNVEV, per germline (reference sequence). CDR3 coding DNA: TGTGCCAGCAGTTTATTGGGGACTAGCGGGAGTAGTGATGAGACCCAGTACTTC. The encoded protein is CASSLLGTSGSSDETQYF.

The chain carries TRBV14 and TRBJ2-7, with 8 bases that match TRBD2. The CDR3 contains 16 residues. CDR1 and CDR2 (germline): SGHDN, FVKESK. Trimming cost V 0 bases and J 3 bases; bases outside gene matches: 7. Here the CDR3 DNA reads TGTGCCAGCAGCCAAGAGGCACTAGCGGTTTACTACGAGCAGTACTTC. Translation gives CASSQEALAVYYEQYF. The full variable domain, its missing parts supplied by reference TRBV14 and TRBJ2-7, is EAGVTQFPSHSVIEKGQTVTLRCDPISGHDNLYWYRRVMGKEIKFLLHFVKESKQDESGMPNNRFLAERTGGTYSTLKVQPAELEDSGVYFCASSQEALAVYYEQYFGPGTRLTVT.

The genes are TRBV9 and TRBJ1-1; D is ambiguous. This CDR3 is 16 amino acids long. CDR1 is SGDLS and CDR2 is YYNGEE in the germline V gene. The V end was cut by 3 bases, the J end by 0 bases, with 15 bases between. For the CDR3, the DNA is TGTGCCAGCAGCGCCCCCCCGGCGGGATTGAACACTGAAGCTTTCTTT. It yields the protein CASSAPPAGLNTEAFF.

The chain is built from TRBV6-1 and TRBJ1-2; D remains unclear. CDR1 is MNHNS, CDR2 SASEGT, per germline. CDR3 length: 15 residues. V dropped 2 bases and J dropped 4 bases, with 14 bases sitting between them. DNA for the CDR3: TGTGCCAGCAGTGAAAGGAGGGAGAACCCCTATGGCTACACCTTC. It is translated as CASSERRENPYGYTF.

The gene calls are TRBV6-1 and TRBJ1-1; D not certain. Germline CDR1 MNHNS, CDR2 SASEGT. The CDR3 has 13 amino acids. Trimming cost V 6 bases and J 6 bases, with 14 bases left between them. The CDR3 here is CASRRGNPPEAFF. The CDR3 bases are TGTGCCAGCAGGAGAGGGAACCCCCCTGAAGCTTTCTTT.

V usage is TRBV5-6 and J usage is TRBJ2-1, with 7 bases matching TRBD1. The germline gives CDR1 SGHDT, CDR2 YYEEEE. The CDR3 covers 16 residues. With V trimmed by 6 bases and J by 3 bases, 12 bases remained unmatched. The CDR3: CASTEYDRVFYNEQFF. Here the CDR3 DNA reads TGTGCCAGCACGGAATACGACAGGGTCTTCTACAATGAGCAGTTCTTC.

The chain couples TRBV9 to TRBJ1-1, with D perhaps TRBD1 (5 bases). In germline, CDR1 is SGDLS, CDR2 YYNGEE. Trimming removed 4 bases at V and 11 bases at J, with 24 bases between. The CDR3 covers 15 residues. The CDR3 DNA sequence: TGTGCCAGCAGCCCACCCCTTCGGGACGGAAGTGAGGCTTTCTTT. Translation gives CASSPPLRDGSEAFF.

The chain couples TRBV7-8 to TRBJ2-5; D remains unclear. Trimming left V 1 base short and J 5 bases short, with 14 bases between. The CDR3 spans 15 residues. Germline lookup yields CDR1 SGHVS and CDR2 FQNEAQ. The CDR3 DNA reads TGTGCCAGCAGCTTAGACCCTTCGAGTGGGGAGACCCAGTACTTC. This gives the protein CASSLDPSSGETQYF. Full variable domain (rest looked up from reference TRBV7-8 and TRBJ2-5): GAGVSQSPRYKVAKRGQDVALRCDPISGHVSLFWYQQALGQGPEFLTYFQNEAQLDKSGLPSDRFFAERPEGSVSTLKIQRTQQEDSAVYLCASSLDPSSGETQYFGPGTRLLVL.

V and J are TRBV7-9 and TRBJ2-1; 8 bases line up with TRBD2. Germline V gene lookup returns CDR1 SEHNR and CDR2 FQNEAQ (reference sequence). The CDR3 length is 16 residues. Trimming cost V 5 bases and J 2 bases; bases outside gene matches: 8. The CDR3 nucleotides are TGTGCCAGCAGCCCCCCGGGGGGGGGCCCCTACAATGAGCAGTTCTTC. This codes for CASSPPGGGPYNEQFF.

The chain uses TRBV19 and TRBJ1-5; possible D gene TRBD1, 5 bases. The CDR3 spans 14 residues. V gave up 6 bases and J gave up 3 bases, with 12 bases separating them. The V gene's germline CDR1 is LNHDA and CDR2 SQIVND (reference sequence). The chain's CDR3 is CASRWRDFNQPQHF. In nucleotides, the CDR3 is TGTGCCAGTAGATGGAGGGACTTCAATCAGCCCCAGCATTTT.

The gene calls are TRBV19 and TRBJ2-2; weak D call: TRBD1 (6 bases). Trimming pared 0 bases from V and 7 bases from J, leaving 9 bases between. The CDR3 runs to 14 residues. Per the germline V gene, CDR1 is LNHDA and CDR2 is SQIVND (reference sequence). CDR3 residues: CASSIEGGSGELFF. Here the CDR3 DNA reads TGTGCCAGTAGTATAGAAGGGGGTAGCGGGGAGCTGTTTTTT.

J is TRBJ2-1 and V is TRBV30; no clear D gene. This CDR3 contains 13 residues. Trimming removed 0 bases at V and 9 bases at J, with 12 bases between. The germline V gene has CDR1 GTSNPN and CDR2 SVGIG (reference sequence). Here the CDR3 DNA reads TGTGCCTGGAGTGTCTCTAAGGGTCTTGAGCAGTTCTTC. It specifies CAWSVSKGLEQFF.

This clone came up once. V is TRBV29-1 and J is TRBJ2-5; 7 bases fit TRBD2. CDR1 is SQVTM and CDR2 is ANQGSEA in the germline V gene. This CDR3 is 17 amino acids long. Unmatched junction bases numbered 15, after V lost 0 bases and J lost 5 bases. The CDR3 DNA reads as TGCAGCGTTGAAGAACACGGATTAGCTTTCGGGAGGGAGACCCAGTACTTC. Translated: CSVEEHGLAFGRETQYF.

CDR3 loop: CASSHTTPTPNEKLFF. CDR3 nucleotides: TGTGCCAGCAGCCATACGACACCAACGCCTAATGAAAAACTGTTTTTT. V usage is TRBV5-8 and J usage is TRBJ1-4; D ambiguous. CDR1 is SGHTS, CDR2 YDEGEE, per germline. V lost 4 bases and J lost 3, with 16 bases in between. The CDR3 is 16 amino acids. Full variable domain (rest looked up from reference TRBV5-8 and TRBJ1-4): EAGVTQSPTHLIKTRGQQATLRCSPISGHTSVYWYQQALGLGLQFLLWYDEGEERNRGNFPPRFSGRQFPNYSSELNVNALELEDSALYLCASSHTTPTPNEKLFFGSGTQLSVL.

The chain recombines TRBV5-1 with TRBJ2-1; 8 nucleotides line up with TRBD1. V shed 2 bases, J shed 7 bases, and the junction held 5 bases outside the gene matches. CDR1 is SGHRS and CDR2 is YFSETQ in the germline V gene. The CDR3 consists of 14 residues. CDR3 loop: CASSFQGAGNEQFF. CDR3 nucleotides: TGCGCCAGCAGCTTCCAGGGGGCAGGGAATGAGCAGTTCTTC.

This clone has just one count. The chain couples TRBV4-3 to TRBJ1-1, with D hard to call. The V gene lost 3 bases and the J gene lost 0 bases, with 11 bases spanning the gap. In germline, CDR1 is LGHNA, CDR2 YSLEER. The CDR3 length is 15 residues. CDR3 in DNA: TGCGCCAGCAGCCAGTACAGAGTCATGAACACTGAAGCTTTCTTT. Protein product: CASSQYRVMNTEAFF.

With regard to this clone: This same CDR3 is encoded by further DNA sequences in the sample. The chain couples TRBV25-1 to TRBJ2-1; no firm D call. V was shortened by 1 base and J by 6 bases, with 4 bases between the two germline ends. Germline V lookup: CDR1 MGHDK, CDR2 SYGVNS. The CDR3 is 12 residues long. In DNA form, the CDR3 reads TGTGCCAGCAGTGAATCTATCAATGAGCAGTTCTTC. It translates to CASSESINEQFF. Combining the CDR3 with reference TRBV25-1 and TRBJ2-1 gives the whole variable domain EADIYQTPRYLVIGTGKKITLECSQTMGHDKMYWYQQDPGMELHLIHYSYGVNSTEKGDLSSESTVSRIRTEHFPLTLESARPSHTSQYLCASSESINEQFFGPGTRLTVL.

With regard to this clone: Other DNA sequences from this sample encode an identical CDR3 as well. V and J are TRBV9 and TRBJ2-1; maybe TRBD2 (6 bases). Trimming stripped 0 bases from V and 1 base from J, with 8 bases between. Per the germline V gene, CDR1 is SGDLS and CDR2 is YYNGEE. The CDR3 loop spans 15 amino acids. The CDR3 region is CASSVVAASYNEQFF. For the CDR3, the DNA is TGTGCCAGCAGCGTAGTAGCGGCATCCTACAATGAGCAGTTCTTC.

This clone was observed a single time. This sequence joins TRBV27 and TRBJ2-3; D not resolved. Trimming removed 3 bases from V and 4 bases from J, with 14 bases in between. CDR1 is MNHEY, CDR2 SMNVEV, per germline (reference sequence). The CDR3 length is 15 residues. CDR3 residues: CASSFGLVPADTQYF. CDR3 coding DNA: TGTGCCAGCAGTTTCGGGCTAGTCCCAGCAGATACGCAGTATTTT.

The CDR3 loop is CASRKPGLAGANVLTF. CDR3 nucleotide sequence: TGTGCCAGCCGAAAACCGGGACTAGCTGGGGCCAACGTCCTGACTTTC. The chain carries TRBV5-5 and TRBJ2-6, with TRBD2 matching over 8 bases. J lost 2 bases, V lost 7 bases, and 8 bases had no gene match. The CDR3 runs to 16 residues. Germline-derived CDR1 and CDR2 are SGHKS and YYEKEE (reference sequence).

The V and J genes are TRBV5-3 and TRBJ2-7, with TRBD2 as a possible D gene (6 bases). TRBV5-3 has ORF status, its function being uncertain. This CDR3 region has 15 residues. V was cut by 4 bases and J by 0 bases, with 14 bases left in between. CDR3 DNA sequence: TGTGCCAGAAGCCAGCTAGCGACGGGCTCCTACGAGCAGTACTTC. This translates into CARSQLATGSYEQYF.

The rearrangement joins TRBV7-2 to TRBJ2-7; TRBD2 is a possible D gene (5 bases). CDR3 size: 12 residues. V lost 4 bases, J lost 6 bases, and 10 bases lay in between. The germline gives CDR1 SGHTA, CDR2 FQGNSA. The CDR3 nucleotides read TGTGCCAGCAGCTCAAAAGGAGGCGAGCAGTACTTC. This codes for CASSSKGGEQYF.

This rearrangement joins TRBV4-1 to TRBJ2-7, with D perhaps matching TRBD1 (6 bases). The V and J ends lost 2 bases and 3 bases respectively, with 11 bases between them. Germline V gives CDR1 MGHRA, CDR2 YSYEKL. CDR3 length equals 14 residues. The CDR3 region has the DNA TGCGCCAGCAGCCAAAGGGGCAGGGGCTACGAGCAGTACTTC. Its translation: CASSQRGRGYEQYF.

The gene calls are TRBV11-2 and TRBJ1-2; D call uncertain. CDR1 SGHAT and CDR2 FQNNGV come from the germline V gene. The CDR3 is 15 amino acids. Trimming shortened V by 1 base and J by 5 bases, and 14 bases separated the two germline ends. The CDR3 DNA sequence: TGTGCCAGCAGCTTAGTAGGCGGGATGTCTTATGGCTACACCTTC. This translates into CASSLVGGMSYGYTF.

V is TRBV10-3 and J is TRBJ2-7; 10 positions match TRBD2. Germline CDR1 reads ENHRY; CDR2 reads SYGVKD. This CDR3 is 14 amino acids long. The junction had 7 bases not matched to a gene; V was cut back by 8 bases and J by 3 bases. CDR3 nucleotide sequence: TGTGCCATCTCCGCACTAGCGGGAAGCTACGAGCAGTACTTC. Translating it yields CAISALAGSYEQYF.

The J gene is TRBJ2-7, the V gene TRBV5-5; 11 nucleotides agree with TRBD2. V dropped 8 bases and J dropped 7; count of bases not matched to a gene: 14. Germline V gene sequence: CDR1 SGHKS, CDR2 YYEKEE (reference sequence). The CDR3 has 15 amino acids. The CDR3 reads CASLGVAGGKREQYF. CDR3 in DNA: TGTGCCAGTCTAGGGGTAGCGGGAGGGAAACGGGAGCAGTACTTC. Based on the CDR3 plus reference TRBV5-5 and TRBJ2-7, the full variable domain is DAGVTQSPTHLIKTRGQQVTLRCSPISGHKSVSWYQQVLGQGPQFIFQYYEKEERGRGNFPDRFSARQFPNYSSELNVNALLLGDSALYLCASLGVAGGKREQYFGPGTRLTVT.